This T cell receptor beta chain was captured by sequencing in a study of T cell repertoires in ileal Crohn's disease. Libraries were prepared by immunoSEQ multiplex PCR; TCRdb keeps only in-frame clonotypes and omits some of them. The repertoire holds approximately 14,000 clones, with more than 60% as singletons. The CDR3 is made up of 14 amino acids. CDR1 is MNHNS and CDR2 is SASEGT in the germline V gene. V lost 7 bases and J lost 2, with 12 bases in between. Specified time point: inflamed ileum from the surgical specimen. The clonotype comes from an adult with Crohn's disease. The chain carries TRBV6-1 and TRBJ1-5; D uncertain. The sample comprised ileal tissue. The CDR3 loop is CASNGILGNQPQHF. The DNA for the CDR3 is TGTGCCAGCAACGGGATCCTAGGCAATCAGCCCCAGCATTTT.